The sequence of this TCR beta chain was determined in a study of blood T cell repertoires in COVID-19 (dated by TCRdb to about 2020). Background for the entire study: The collaborator samples originated in the United States, Italy and Spain and spanned the acute and convalescent phases of COVID-19. The prospective study material was composed of cDNA or gDNA derived from T cells, B-cell-depleted T cells, or PBMCs. Subjects who had been exposed to COVID-19, were actively infected with it, or had recovered from it provided the deeply sampled blood TCRbeta repertoires that made up the dataset. A freely available public database, intended as a resource for researchers studying the immune response to SARS-CoV-2, is where the repertoires were released. The samples were drawn from the first 160 participants of the ongoing ImmuneRACE study and from over a thousand subjects provided by 6 global collaborators. A de-identified subject ID, COVID-19 status, age in years and sex were almost always included in the sample metadata. Where available, HLA class I and class II types were taken from metadata supplied by the sample provider and were not determined by assay-based typing. General study outcomes and caveats: The quantity of clinical and demographic metadata differed by source and by participant and was supplied without curation.

At one collaborating source in Seattle, patients were enrolled during active infection and were followed longitudinally through the course of disease. Each collaborating institution followed its own protocols to collect whole blood in K2EDTA tubes. For TCRbeta analysis, collaborators shipped samples in one of three forms: frozen whole blood, isolated PBMCs, or DNA extracted from either of those sample types. Worth noting for this clone: Its recognized antigen is unknown. No clone much larger than this one lies a single base away; base qualities are absent.

The immunoSEQ Assay, a bias-controlled multiplex PCR, was used to amplify TCRbeta CDR3 regions from genomic DNA. On the study's bioinformatics: Within the assay, amplification of reference gene primers was used to estimate how many nucleated cells each sample contained. To quantify the absolute abundance of each unique TCRbeta CDR3 rearrangement, sequence reads were collapsed and filtered. Productive Simpson clonality was computed per sample as the square root of Simpson's diversity index over productive rearrangements. What TCRdb holds here is the immuneACCESS table cut down to in-frame rearrangements. Part of the clones is not present; checked against another copy, under half of the missing clones reflect an unresolved V gene, and the others are unexplained. From that table come the V and J calls and clone size; the DNA was used to work out D and trimming. The sample table records about 150,000 clones; about 88% of these occur just once. The top ten clonotypes cover roughly 0.53% of the sample.

This receptor was identified in a man in his sixties with COVID-19, enrolled during active disease. The source material was peripheral blood.

The DNA sequence reads TGCGCCAGCAGCTTGGCGACAGGAGGCACAGATACGCAGTATTTT. It translates as CASSLATGGTDTQYF. The rearranged chain carries TRBV5-1 and TRBJ2-3; 6 matching bases give a weak D call of TRBD1. V and J lose 0 bases and 1 base, and a span of 9 bases separates them. From cysteine to phenylalanine, the CDR3 is 15 amino acids long. Only the CDR3 part of the read is kept: 45 bases, read in frame from the first base. Looking up the germline V gene yields CDR1 SGHRS and CDR2 YFSETQ.